This T cell receptor beta chain stems from a study of CD8 T cells in Susac syndrome. With random hexamers, roughly 0.45 to 1 ug RNA was reverse transcribed. MiXCR, run by TCRdb on the immunoSEQ multiplex PCR reads, gives a single entry per CDR3 protein. The repertoire consists of just over 150,000 distinct CDR3 sequences, with 95% occurring once and the leading ten covering under 0.15%. TEMRA cells underwent FACS enrichment and CD8+ and CD4+ T cells underwent negative isolation. The V gene's germline CDR1 is LNHDA and CDR2 SQIVND (reference sequence). This CDR3 is built from 13 residues. Trimming shortened V by 6 bases and J by 3 bases, and 9 bases separated the two germline ends.

The origin of this receptor is a human donor with multiple sclerosis. The sample comprised CD8+ T cells from PBMCs. The chain couples TRBV19 to TRBJ1-5; D ambiguous. This chain's CDR3 is CASRNSYNQPQHF. CDR3 DNA: TGTGCCAGTAGGAACAGCTACAATCAGCCCCAGCATTTT.